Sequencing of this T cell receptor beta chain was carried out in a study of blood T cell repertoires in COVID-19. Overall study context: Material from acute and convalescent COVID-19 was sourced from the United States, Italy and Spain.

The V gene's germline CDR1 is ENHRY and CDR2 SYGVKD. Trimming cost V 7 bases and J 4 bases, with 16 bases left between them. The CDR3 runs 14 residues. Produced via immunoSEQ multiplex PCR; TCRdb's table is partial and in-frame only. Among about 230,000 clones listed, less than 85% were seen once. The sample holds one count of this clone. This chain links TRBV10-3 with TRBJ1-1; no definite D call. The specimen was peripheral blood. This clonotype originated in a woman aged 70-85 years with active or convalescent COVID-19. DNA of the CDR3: TGTGCCATCATGTCCGCCCCGGGTAGCACTGAAGCTTTCTTT. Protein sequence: CAIMSAPGSTEAFF.